This is a list of T cell receptor beta chains from one sample in a study of T cells in Graves' hyperthyroidism and ophthalmopathy. TCRdb used MiXCR to reprocess the multiplex PCR reads, holding one entry per CDR3 protein. The sample includes a few hundred thousand distinct CDR3 sequences, more than 15% of them seen just once. The sequencing sample was made of blood. Every receptor here comes from a woman between 40 and 55 years old with Graves' ophthalmopathy. The CDR3 runs from the conserved cysteine through the conserved F or W. D genes are given only for firm matches. Clone size is stated in some rows and not others, as once, few, many or a class when expanded.

clone_size	j_call	d_call	v_call	cdr3_aa	cdr3_nt
many	TRBJ2-3	-	TRBV2	CASSARVGSTDTQYF	TGTGCCAGCAGCGCCCGAGTAGGGAGCACAGATACGCAGTATTTT
many	TRBJ2-3	-	TRBV4-1	CASSQFGGSTDTQYF	TGCGCCAGCAGCCAGTTCGGAGGGAGCACAGATACGCAGTATTTT
-	TRBJ2-3	-	TRBV19	CASSIRGAPFTDTQYF	TGTGCCAGTAGTATACGGGGGGCCCCGTTCACAGATACGCAGTATTTT
few	TRBJ2-7	-	TRBV6-2/TRBV6-3	CASSYRQSSYEQYF	TGTGCCAGCAGTTACCGGCAGAGCTCCTACGAGCAGTACTTC
few	TRBJ1-1	TRBD1	TRBV20-1	CSAPDRVSLGTEAFF	TGCAGTGCTCCCGACAGGGTGAGCCTTGGGACTGAAGCTTTCTTT
few	TRBJ2-5	TRBD2	TRBV10-3	CAVTSGQETQYF	TGTGCCGTTACTAGCGGGCAAGAGACCCAGTACTTC
many	TRBJ2-5	TRBD2	TRBV30	CAWSVLGLGQPETQYF	TGTGCCTGGAGTGTACTAGGACTAGGACAACCAGAGACCCAGTACTTC
-	TRBJ1-6	-	TRBV12-3/TRBV12-4	CASSFSGANNSPLHF	TGTGCCAGCAGTTTCTCGGGGGCAAATAATTCACCCCTCCACTTT
many	TRBJ2-1	TRBD2	TRBV6-2/TRBV6-3	CASTEGLAREQFF	TGTGCCAGCACCGAGGGACTAGCGCGAGAGCAGTTCTTC
many	TRBJ1-6	-	TRBV3-1	CASSQDGRAPLHF	TGTGCCAGCAGCCAAGATGGTCGCGCACCCCTCCACTTT
few	TRBJ2-1	TRBD2	TRBV6-4	CASSLTGLANNEQFF	TGTGCCAGCAGTCTCACGGGACTAGCTAACAATGAGCAGTTCTTC
many	TRBJ2-6	-	TRBV15	CATSRDRESGANVLTF	TGTGCCACCAGCAGAGATAGGGAGTCTGGGGCCAACGTCCTGACTTTC
many	TRBJ2-1	TRBD2	TRBV30	CAWSDPDTSGSWYNEQFF	TGTGCCTGGAGCGACCCCGATACTAGCGGGAGTTGGTACAATGAGCAGTTCTTC
-	TRBJ2-1	-	TRBV3-1	CASSQAAEQFF	TGTGCCAGCAGCCAAGCCGCAGAACAGTTCTTC
-	TRBJ2-7	-	TRBV20-1	CSALRDIAGEQYF	TGCAGTGCTTTACGAGACATCGCAGGGGAGCAGTACTTC
-	TRBJ2-7	TRBD1	TRBV2	CASSKTGAPYNEQYF	TGTGCCAGCAGTAAAACAGGGGCCCCCTACAATGAGCAGTACTTC
few	TRBJ2-1	-	TRBV7-9	CASSKPQRSSYNEQFF	TGTGCCAGCAGCAAACCTCAGCGGAGCTCCTACAATGAGCAGTTCTTC
many	TRBJ2-7	-	TRBV28	CASEREDPYEQYF	TGTGCCAGCGAGAGGGAGGACCCCTACGAGCAGTACTTC
many	TRBJ2-4	-	TRBV2	CASSESTAHRAKNIQYF	TGTGCCAGCAGTGAAAGCACAGCCCATAGGGCCAAAAACATTCAGTACTTC
few	TRBJ1-5	-	TRBV19	CASSTSPGQPQHF	TGTGCCAGTAGTACCAGCCCGGGACAGCCCCAGCATTTT
many	TRBJ2-7	-	TRBV2	CASSVASSRDNPYEQYF	TGTGCCAGCAGTGTTGCGTCGAGTAGGGACAACCCTTACGAGCAGTACTTC
few	TRBJ2-5	-	TRBV20-1	CSARVGDVRETQYF	TGCAGTGCTAGAGTCGGGGACGTAAGAGAGACCCAGTACTTC
many	TRBJ1-1	-	TRBV29-1	CSVGTTNTEAFF	TGCAGCGTTGGAACCACGAACACTGAAGCTTTCTTT
few	TRBJ2-3	-	TRBV19	CASSPRSTLQVSTDTQYF	TGTGCCAGTAGTCCCAGATCCACTCTACAGGTTAGCACAGATACGCAGTATTTT
many	TRBJ2-5	-	TRBV6-4	CASSEVYQQETQYF	TGTGCCAGCAGTGAGGTCTACCAGCAAGAGACCCAGTACTTC